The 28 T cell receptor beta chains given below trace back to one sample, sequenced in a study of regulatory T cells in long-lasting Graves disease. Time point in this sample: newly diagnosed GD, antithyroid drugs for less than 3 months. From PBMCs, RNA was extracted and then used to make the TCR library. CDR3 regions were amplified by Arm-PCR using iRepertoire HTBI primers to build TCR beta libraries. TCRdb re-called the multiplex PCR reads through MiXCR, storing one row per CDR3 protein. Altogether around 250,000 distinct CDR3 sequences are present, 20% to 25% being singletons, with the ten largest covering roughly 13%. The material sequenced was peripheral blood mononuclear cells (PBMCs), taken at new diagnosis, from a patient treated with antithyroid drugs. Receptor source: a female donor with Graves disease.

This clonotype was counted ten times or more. The CDR3 DNA reads TGTGCCATCAGCGGGGGGGGCGCTTACAATGAGCAGTTCTTC. Amino acids: CAISGGGAYNEQFF. V and J are TRBV10-3 and TRBJ2-1; TRBD2 matches 8 bases. The CDR3 has 14 residues. Unmatched junction bases numbered 5, after V lost 6 bases and J lost 4 bases. Per the germline V gene, CDR1 is ENHRY and CDR2 is SYGVKD.

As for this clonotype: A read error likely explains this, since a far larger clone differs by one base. This CDR3 reads CASSPRGSSYNEQFF. In DNA form, the CDR3 reads TGTGCCAGCAGCCCCCGCGGGAGCTCCTACAATGAGCAGTTCTTC. The gene calls are TRBV12-3 or TRBV12-4 and TRBJ2-1, with TRBD2 matching over 7 bases. The CDR3 totals 15 residues. V shed 6 bases, J shed 0 bases, and the junction held 5 bases outside the gene matches.

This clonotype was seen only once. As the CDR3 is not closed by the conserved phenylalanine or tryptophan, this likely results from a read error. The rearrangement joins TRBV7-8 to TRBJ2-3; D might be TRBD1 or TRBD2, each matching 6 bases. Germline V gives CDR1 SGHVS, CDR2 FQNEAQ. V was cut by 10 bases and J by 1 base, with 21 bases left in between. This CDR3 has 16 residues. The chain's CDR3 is CATSDGRDIRTDTQYI. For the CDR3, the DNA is TGTGCCACCAGTGATGGGCGGGACATCCGCACAGATACGCAGTATATT.

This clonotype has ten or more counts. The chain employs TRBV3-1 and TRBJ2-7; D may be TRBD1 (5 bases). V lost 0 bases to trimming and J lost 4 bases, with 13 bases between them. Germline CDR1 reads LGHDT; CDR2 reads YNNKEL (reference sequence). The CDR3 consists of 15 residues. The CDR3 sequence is CASSQDSGRVYEQYF. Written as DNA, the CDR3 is TGTGCCAGCAGCCAAGATTCCGGCAGGGTGTACGAGCAGTACTTC.

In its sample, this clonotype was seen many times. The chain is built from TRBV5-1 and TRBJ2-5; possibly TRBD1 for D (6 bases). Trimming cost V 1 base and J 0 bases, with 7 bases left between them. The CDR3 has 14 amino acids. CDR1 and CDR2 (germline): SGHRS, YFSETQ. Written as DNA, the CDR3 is TGCGCCAGCAGCTTGAGACAGGACCAAGAGACCCAGTACTTC. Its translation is CASSLRQDQETQYF.

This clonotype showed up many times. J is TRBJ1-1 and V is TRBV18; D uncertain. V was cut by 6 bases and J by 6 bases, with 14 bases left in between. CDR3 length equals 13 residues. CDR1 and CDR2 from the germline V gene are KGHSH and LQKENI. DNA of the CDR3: TGTGCCAGCTCCCGTGGCGTTCCGGCTGAAGCTTTCTTT. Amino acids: CASSRGVPAEAFF.

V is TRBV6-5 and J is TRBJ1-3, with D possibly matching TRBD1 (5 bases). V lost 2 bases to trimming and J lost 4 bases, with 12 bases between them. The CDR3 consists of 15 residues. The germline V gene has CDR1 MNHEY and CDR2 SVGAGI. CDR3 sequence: CASSYGEGSGNTIYF. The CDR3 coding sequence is TGTGCCAGCAGTTACGGCGAGGGGTCGGGAAACACCATATATTTT.

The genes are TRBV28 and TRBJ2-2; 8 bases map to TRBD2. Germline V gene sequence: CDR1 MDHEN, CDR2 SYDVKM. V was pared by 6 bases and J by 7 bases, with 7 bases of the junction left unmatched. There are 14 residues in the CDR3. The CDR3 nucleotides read TGTGCCAGCAGCGAGACTAGCGCTAACGGGGAGCTGTTTTTT. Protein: CASSETSANGELFF. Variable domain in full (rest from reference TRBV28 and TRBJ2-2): DVKVTQSSRYLVKRTGEKVFLECVQDMDHENMFWYRQDPGLGLRLIYFSYDVKMKEKGDIPEGYSVSREKKERFSLILESASTNQTSMYLCASSETSANGELFFGEGSRLTVL.

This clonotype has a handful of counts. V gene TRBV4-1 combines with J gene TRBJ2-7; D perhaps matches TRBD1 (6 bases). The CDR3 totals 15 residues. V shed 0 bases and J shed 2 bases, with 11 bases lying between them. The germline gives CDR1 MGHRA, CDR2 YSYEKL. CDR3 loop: CASSQEQGSPYEQYF. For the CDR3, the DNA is TGCGCCAGCAGCCAAGAACAGGGATCCCCCTACGAGCAGTACTTC.

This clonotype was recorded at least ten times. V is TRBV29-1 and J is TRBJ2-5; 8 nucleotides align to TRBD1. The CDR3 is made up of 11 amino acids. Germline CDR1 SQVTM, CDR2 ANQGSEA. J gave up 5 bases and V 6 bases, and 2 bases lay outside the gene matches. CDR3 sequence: CSVDRVETQYF. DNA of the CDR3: TGCAGCGTGGACAGGGTTGAGACCCAGTACTTC.

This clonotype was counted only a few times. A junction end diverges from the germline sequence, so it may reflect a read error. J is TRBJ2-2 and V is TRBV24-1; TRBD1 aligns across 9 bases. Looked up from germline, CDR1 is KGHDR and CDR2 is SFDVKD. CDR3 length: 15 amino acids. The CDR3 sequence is CTTSDPGQGPGELFF. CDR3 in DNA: TGTACCACCAGTGATCCCGGACAGGGGCCCGGGGAGCTGTTTTTT.

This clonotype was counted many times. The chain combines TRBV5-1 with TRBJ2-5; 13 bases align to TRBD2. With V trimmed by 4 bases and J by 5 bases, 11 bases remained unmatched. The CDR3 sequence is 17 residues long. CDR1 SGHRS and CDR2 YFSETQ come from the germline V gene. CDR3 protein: CASSPGLAGALRETQYF. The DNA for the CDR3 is TGCGCCAGCAGCCCCGGACTAGCGGGGGCCTTAAGGGAGACCCAGTACTTC.

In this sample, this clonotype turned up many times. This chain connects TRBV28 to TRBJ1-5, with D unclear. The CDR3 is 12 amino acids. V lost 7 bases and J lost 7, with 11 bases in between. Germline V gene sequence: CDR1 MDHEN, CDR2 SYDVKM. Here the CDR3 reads CASKGSSQPQHF. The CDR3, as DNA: TGTGCCAGCAAAGGCAGCTCACAGCCCCAGCATTTT.

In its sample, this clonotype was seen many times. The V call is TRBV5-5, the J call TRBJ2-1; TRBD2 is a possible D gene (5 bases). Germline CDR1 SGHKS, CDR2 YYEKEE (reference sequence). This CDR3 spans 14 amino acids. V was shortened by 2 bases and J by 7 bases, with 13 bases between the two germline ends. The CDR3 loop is CASSLRTEINEQFF. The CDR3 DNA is TGTGCCAGCAGCTTAAGGACTGAGATTAATGAGCAGTTCTTC.

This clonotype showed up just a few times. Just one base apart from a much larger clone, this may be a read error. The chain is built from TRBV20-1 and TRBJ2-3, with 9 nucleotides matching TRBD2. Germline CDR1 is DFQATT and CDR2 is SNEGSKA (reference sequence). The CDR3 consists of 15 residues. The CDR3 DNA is TGCAGTGCTAGAGATAGCGGGAGTTGGCACAATGAGCAGTCCTTC. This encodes CSARDSGSWHNEQSF.

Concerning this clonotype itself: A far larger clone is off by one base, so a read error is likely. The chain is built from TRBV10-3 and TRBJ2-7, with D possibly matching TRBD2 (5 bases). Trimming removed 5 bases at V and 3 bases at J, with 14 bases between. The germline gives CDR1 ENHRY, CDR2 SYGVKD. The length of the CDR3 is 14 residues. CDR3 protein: CAISPTRANYEQYF. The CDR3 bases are TGTGCCATCAGTCCTACTAGGGCGAACTACGAGCAGTACTTC.

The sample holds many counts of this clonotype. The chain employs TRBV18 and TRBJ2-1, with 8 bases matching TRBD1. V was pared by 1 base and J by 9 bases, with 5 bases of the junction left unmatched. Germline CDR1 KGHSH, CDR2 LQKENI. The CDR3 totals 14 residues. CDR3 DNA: TGTGCCAGCTCACCACAGACAGGGGACGGTGAGCAGTTCTTC. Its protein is CASSPQTGDGEQFF.

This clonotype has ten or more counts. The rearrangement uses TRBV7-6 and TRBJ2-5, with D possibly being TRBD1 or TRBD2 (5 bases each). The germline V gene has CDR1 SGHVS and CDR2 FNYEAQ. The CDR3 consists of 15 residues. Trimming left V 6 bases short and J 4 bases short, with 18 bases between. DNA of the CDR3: TGTGCCAGCAGTTTGGGGCGGCATGGGGGAGAGACCCAGTACTTC. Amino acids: CASSLGRHGGETQYF.

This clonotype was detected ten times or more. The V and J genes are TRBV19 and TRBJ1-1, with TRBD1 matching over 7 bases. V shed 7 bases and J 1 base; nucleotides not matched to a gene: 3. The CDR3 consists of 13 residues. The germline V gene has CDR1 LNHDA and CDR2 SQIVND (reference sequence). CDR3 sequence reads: CASIHRGNTEAFF. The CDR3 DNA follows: TGTGCCAGTATCCACAGGGGGAACACTGAAGCTTTCTTT.

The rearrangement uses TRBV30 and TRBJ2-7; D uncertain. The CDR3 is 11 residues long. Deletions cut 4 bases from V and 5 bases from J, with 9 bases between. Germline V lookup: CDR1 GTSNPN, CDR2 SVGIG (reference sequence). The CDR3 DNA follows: TGTGCCTGGACGCAGGTGGACGAGCAGTACTTC. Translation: CAWTQVDEQYF.

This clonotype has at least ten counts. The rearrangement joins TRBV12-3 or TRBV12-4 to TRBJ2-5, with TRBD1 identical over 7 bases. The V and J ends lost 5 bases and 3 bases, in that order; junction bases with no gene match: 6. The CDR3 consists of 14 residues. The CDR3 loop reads CASSLRDSEETQYF. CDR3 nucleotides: TGTGCCAGCAGTCTACGGGACAGCGAAGAGACCCAGTACTTC.

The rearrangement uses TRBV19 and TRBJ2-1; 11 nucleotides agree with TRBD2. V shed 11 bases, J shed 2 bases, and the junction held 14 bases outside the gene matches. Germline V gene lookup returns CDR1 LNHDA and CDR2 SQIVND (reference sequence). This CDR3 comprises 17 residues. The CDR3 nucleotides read TGTGCCTGCGGATTGCTAGCGGGAGGCCCAACCTACAATGAGCAGTTCTTC. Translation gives CACGLLAGGPTYNEQFF.

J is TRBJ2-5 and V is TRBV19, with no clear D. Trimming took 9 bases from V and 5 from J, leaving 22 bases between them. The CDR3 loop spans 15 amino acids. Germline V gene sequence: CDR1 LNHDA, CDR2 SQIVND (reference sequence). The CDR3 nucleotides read TGTGCCAGATACCAGCCGTCGCGGAACGGCGAGACCCAGTACTTC. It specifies CARYQPSRNGETQYF.

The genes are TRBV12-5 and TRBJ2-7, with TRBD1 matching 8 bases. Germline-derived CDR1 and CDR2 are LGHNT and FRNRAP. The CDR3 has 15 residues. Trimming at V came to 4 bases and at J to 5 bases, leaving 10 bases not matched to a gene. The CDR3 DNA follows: TGTGCTAGTGGTTCCCGACAGGGGAGGATCAACGAGCAGTACTTC. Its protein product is CASGSRQGRINEQYF.

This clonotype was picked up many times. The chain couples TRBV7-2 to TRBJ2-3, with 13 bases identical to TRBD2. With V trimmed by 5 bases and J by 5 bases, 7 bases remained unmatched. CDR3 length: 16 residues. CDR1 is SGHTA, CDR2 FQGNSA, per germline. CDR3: CASSPGLAGAVDTQYF. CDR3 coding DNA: TGTGCCAGCAGCCCCGGACTAGCGGGAGCAGTAGATACGCAGTATTTT.

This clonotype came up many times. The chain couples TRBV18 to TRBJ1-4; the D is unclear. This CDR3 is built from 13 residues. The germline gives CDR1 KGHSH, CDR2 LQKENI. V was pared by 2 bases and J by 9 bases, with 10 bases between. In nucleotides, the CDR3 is TGTGCCAGCTCACCAGAGAGGAGTAAAAAACTGTTTTTT. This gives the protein CASSPERSKKLFF.

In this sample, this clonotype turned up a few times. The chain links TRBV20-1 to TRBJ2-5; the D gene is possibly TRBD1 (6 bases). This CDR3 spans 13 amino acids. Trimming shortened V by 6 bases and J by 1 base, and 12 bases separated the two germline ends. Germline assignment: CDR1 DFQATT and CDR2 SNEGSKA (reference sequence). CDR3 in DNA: TGCAGTGCCCAGGACAGCCCCCAAGAGACCCAGTACTTC. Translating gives CSAQDSPQETQYF.

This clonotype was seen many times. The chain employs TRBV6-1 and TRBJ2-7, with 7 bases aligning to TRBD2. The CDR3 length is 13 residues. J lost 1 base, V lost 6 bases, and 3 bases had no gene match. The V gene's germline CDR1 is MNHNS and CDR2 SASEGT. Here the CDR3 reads CASRASGSYEQYF. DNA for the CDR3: TGTGCCAGCAGGGCTAGCGGATCCTACGAGCAGTACTTC.